The 14 T cell receptor beta chains reported below all come from one sample, sequenced in a study of blood T cells in healthy people across ages. PCR was performed a second time for roughly 7 to 11 cycles using a sample-barcoded 5' primer and a J-beta primer mix. TCRdb re-called the 5' RACE reads with MiXCR, one entry per CDR3 protein. The sample shows hundreds of thousands of distinct CDR3 sequences, 32% of them seen only once. Sample: blood. Every receptor here comes from a woman older than 75 in good health.

A word on this clonotype: A read error may explain this, as a much larger clone is one base away. V and J are TRBV6-5 and TRBJ2-3, with 8 positions matching TRBD1. The CDR3 extends over 15 amino acids. Trimming removed 2 bases from V and 5 bases from J; junction bases left unmatched: 6. CDR1 is MNHEY and CDR2 is SVGAGI in the germline V gene. As DNA, the CDR3 is TGTGCCAGCAGTTACGGGCAGGGGGCTGGAGATACGCAGTATTTT. Its protein product is CASSYGQGAGDTQYF.

This clonotype occurred a few times. A much larger clone differs from this one at a single base, so this may be a read error. V and J are TRBV7-9 and TRBJ2-7; TRBD2 might be the D (7 bases). Trimming removed 5 bases at V and 10 bases at J, with 24 bases between. The CDR3 is 15 amino acids. Germline V lookup: CDR1 SEHNR, CDR2 FQNEAQ (reference sequence). The CDR3 bases are TGTGCCAGCAGCACATTACAGGGAATACGGGAGGCCCAGTACTTC. Its translation: CASSTLQGIREAQYF.

This clonotype has a count of ten or more. The chain joins TRBV3-1 to TRBJ2-3; 8 positions match TRBD2. This CDR3 has 15 amino acids. Germline lookup yields CDR1 LGHDT and CDR2 YNNKEL (reference sequence). V was clipped by 3 bases and J by 0 bases; unmatched bases: 2. The CDR3 spells CASSHSSGSTDTQYF. The CDR3 DNA reads as TGTGCCAGCAGCCACTCTAGCGGGAGCACAGATACGCAGTATTTT.

About this clonotype itself: A clone one base away is much larger, so this may be a read error. This chain uses TRBV19 with TRBJ1-5; 11 bases fit TRBD1. Germline loops: CDR1 LNHDA, CDR2 SQIVND (reference sequence). Germline trimming cut 4 bases from V and 6 bases from J; bases unmatched to any gene: 8. The CDR3 has 16 residues. The CDR3 reads CASSNWGQGVGQPQHF. In nucleotides, the CDR3 is TGTGCCAGTAGTAATTGGGGACAGGGGGTAGGTCAGCCCCAGCATTTT. Full variable domain (remainder filled in from reference TRBV19 and TRBJ1-5): DGGITQSPKYLFRKEGQNVTLSCEQNLNHDAMYWYRQDPGQGLRLIYYSQIVNDFQKGDIAEGYSVSREKKESFPLTVTSAQKNPTAFYLCASSNWGQGVGQPQHFGDGTRLSIL.

This clonotype appeared many times. This may come from a read error, since a much larger clone is one base off. The chain employs TRBV7-2 and TRBJ2-5; D gene unclear. Germline loops: CDR1 SGHTA, CDR2 FQGNSA. The CDR3 runs 12 residues. With 4 bases removed from V and 11 bases from J, the gap between germline ends came to 14 bases. CDR3 loop: CASSSPFGEQYF. The CDR3 DNA sequence: TGTGCCAGCAGCTCTCCGTTCGGTGAGCAGTACTTC.

This clonotype showed up just a few times. The chain combines TRBV18 with TRBJ1-5; D is unresolved. The germline V and J ends were trimmed by 5 bases and 1 base, with 12 bases remaining between them. This CDR3 region has 15 residues. CDR1 KGHSH and CDR2 LQKENI come from the germline V gene. CDR3 nucleotide sequence: TGTGCCAGCTCATCAGCCGGACGGAGCAATCAGCCCCAGCATTTT. Translated: CASSSAGRSNQPQHF.

J is TRBJ1-2 and V is TRBV4-2, with no clear D. The germline gives CDR1 LGHNA, CDR2 YNFKEQ. V gave up 6 bases and J gave up 6 bases, with 11 bases separating them. CDR3 length: 12 amino acids. CDR3 sequence: CASSDPEDGYTF. In nucleotides, the CDR3 is TGTGCCAGCAGTGATCCAGAGGATGGCTACACCTTC.

In its sample, this clonotype was seen many times. The rearrangement joins TRBV6-6 to TRBJ1-2, with TRBD1 as a possible D gene (6 bases). Trimming removed 4 bases from V and 6 bases from J, with 12 bases in between. The CDR3 loop spans 13 amino acids. CDR1 and CDR2 (germline): MNHNY, SVGAGI (reference sequence). The chain's CDR3 is CASSLTGRDGYTF. CDR3 nucleotides: TGTGCCAGCAGTTTAACAGGGAGGGATGGCTACACCTTC.

The sample holds many counts of this clonotype. V usage is TRBV9 and J usage is TRBJ1-2; 8 positions match TRBD1. Germline V gives CDR1 SGDLS, CDR2 YYNGEE. The CDR3 spans 14 residues. J was trimmed by 3 bases and V by 5 bases; bases with no gene match: 6. The CDR3 sequence is CASRAPGGDYGYTF. DNA of the CDR3: TGTGCCAGCAGGGCACCAGGGGGCGACTATGGCTACACCTTC.

This clonotype was picked up a small number of times. Written as DNA, the CDR3 is TGTGCCAGCAGCTTGGGGGGACTACATTTCGGCGGGGAGCTGTTTTTT. Translated: CASSLGGLHFGGELFF. V and J are TRBV5-6 and TRBJ2-2; the match to TRBD2 covers 7 bases. Germline assignment: CDR1 SGHDT and CDR2 YYEEEE. J was trimmed by 7 bases and V by 0 bases; bases with no gene match: 9. This CDR3 has 16 residues.

The chain couples TRBV12-3 or TRBV12-4 to TRBJ2-1; a weak D match, TRBD2 (5 bases). The CDR3 runs to 14 residues. Trimming took 5 bases from V and 3 from J, leaving 11 bases between them. For the CDR3, the DNA is TGTGCCAGCAGTCCGAGCGAGGGCTACAATGAGCAGTTCTTC. It yields the protein CASSPSEGYNEQFF.

The rearrangement joins TRBV9 to TRBJ2-1, with D possibly matching TRBD1 (6 bases). The germline gives CDR1 SGDLS, CDR2 YYNGEE. V was cut by 1 base and J by 7 bases, with 18 bases left in between. This CDR3 comprises 16 residues. CDR3 in DNA: TGTGCCAGCAGCGTAAGTTTTTGGGACAATAATAATGAGCAGTTCTTC. The encoded protein is CASSVSFWDNNNEQFF.

The chain combines TRBV29-1 with TRBJ1-1; tentatively, D is TRBD1 (6 bases). The length of the CDR3 is 15 residues. Germline-derived CDR1 and CDR2 are SQVTM and ANQGSEA. CDR3 coding DNA: TGCGGCGCCCGAGGGGGGGTCCAAACCAACACTGAAGCTTTCTTT. Its protein product is CGARGGVQTNTEAFF.

With respect to this clonotype: A read error may be the cause here, since a much bigger clone is one base away. The rearrangement links TRBV28 to TRBJ2-3, with TRBD1 matching 7 bases. The CDR3 is made up of 17 amino acids. Germline lookup yields CDR1 MDHEN and CDR2 SYDVKM. CDR3 nucleotides: TGTACCAGCAGCATCAGGCCGAGGGGGCTCGGTGGAGATACGCAGTATTTT. Protein sequence: CTSSIRPRGLGGDTQYF.